These T cell receptor beta chains were read from a single sample in a study of cytomegalovirus exposure and HLA in healthy donors. Clones were read by immunoSEQ multiplex PCR, and TCRdb kept only the in-frame ones, dropping some. The sample has around 140,000 clones, 88% seen once; the top ten hold roughly 0.53%. Sequenced sample: PBMCs. All receptors come from a woman aged 40 to 49 in good health and CMV-seronegative. Each CDR3 is given with its conserved first and last residue. The D gene is left open where the match is weak. Rows give clone size only sometimes, using once, few, many, or a class for an expanded clone.

V gene: TRBV7-9
clone size: once
D gene: NA
J gene: TRBJ2-7
CDR3 DNA: TGTGCCAGCAGCGTTAATTACGAGCAGTACTTC
CDR3 protein: CASSVNYEQYF

V gene: TRBV5-1
clone size: NA
D gene: NA
J gene: TRBJ2-3
CDR3 DNA: TGCGCCAGCAGCCCAGGGGAGAGCACAGATACGCAGTATTTT
CDR3 protein: CASSPGESTDTQYF

V gene: TRBV6-6
clone size: few
D gene: TRBD2
J gene: TRBJ2-7
CDR3 DNA: TGTGCCAGCAGTTACGGATCTAGCGGGAGTTCTTACGAGCAGTACTTC
CDR3 protein: CASSYGSSGSSYEQYF

V gene: TRBV7-9
clone size: NA
D gene: NA
J gene: TRBJ2-7
CDR3 DNA: TGTTCCAGCAGCCGGGGGGGCAGGGGGTTGGCCTACGAGCAGTACTTC
CDR3 protein: CSSSRGGRGLAYEQYF

V gene: TRBV6-5
clone size: NA
D gene: TRBD2
J gene: TRBJ2-7
CDR3 DNA: TGTGCCAGCAGTTACCCAGCGGGAGGGACATACGAGCAGTACTTC
CDR3 protein: CASSYPAGGTYEQYF

V gene: TRBV28
clone size: NA
D gene: TRBD1
J gene: TRBJ2-2
CDR3 DNA: TGTGCCAGCAGCTCGCTGGGGACAGGGGACACCGGGGAGCTGTTTTTT
CDR3 protein: CASSSLGTGDTGELFF

V gene: TRBV6-1
clone size: NA
D gene: NA
J gene: TRBJ2-7
CDR3 DNA: TGTGCCAGCAGTGAAGGAAGTACTGGTAACTACGAGCAGTACTTC
CDR3 protein: CASSEGSTGNYEQYF

V gene: TRBV30
clone size: NA
D gene: NA
J gene: TRBJ2-7
CDR3 DNA: TGTGCCTGGAGCGGGAGTACCGCCTACGAGCAGTACTTC
CDR3 protein: CAWSGSTAYEQYF

V gene: TRBV9
clone size: NA
D gene: NA
J gene: TRBJ2-5
CDR3 DNA: TGTGCCAGCAGCGAGGGGGGGGGTTTTGGGCAAGAGACCCAGTACTTC
CDR3 protein: CASSEGGGFGQETQYF

V gene: TRBV7-9
clone size: NA
D gene: NA
J gene: TRBJ2-3
CDR3 DNA: TGTTCCAGCAGCCCCATTAGCACAGATACGCAGTATTTT
CDR3 protein: CSSSPISTDTQYF